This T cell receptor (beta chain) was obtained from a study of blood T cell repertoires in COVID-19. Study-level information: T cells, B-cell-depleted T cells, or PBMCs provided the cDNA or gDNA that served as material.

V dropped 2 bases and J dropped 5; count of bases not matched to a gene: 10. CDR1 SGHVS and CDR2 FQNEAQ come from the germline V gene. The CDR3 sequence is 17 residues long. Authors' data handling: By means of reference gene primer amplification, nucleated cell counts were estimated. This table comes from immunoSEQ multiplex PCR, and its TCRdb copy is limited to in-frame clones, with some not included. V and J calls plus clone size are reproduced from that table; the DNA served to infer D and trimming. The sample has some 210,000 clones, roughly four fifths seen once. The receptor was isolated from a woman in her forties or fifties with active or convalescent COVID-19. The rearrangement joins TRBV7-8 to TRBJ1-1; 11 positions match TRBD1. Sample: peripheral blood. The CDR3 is CASSLRGQGGSVTEAFF. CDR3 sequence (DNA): TGTGCCAGCAGCTTAAGGGGACAGGGGGGTTCGGTGACTGAAGCTTTCTTT.